The rows below give T cell receptor beta chains drawn from one sample of a study of blood T cell repertoires in COVID-19. The assay was immunoSEQ multiplex PCR, and TCRdb's table has in-frame clones only and misses some. Found here are 300,000 to 450,000 clones, 88% of them singletons; the top ten hold less than 1.5%. The sample was PBMCs or T cells enriched from blood (not recorded which). The receptors were sampled from a woman aged 18-30 years who had recovered from COVID-19. Both conserved end residues are part of each CDR3. The D gene is left open where the match is weak. Clone sizes are given selectively: once, few, many, or a class where the clone is expanded.

J | size | V | D | DNA | CDR3
TRBJ1-2 | few | TRBV2 | TRBD1 | TGTGCCAGCAGGACGTGGACAGGAAGCTATGGCTACACCTTC | CASRTWTGSYGYTF
TRBJ2-3 | NA | TRBV10-3 | TRBD2 | TGTGCCATCACCCCGGGGGGGAGCACAGATACGCAGTATTTT | CAITPGGSTDTQYF
TRBJ2-3 | NA | TRBV7-2 | TRBD2 | TGTGCCAGCAGCTTAGTGGGACTAGCGCTCACAGATACGCAGTATTTT | CASSLVGLALTDTQYF
TRBJ1-5 | NA | TRBV28 | TRBD1 | TGTGCCAGCAGTTTAAGCTGGGACAGGGGGCAAGTAGGCAATCAGCCCCAGCATTTT | CASSLSWDRGQVGNQPQHF
TRBJ1-3 | NA | TRBV27 | NA | TGTGCCAGCAGTTTACAGGGCTCAGGAAACACCATATATTTT | CASSLQGSGNTIYF
TRBJ1-5 | NA | TRBV20-1 | NA | NA | CSVAPGTAHHF
TRBJ2-7 | NA | TRBV6-5 | NA | TGTGCCAGCAGAAAGAGCTCCTACGAGCAGTACTTC | CASRKSSYEQYF
TRBJ1-2 | once | TRBV10-3 | TRBD1 | TGTGCCATCAGTGAGTCTGGGACAGGCCCCTATGGCTACACCTTC | CAISESGTGPYGYTF
TRBJ1-1 | NA | TRBV29-1 | TRBD1 | TGCAGCGTTGATCTAGGGACAGTTTATGAAGCTTTCTTT | CSVDLGTVYEAFF
TRBJ2-7 | NA | TRBV30 | NA | TGTGCCTGGAGTTTAGGGGGACCTTACGAGCAGTACTTC | CAWSLGGPYEQYF
TRBJ1-6 | few | TRBV28 | NA | TGTGCCAGCAGTTTAGGGGCTTCACCCCTCCACTTT | CASSLGASPLHF
TRBJ2-3 | NA | TRBV10-1 | TRBD2 | TGCGCCAGCAGTGGCGGGAGTGCGACAGATACGCAGTATTTT | CASSGGSATDTQYF
TRBJ1-2 | NA | TRBV5-1 | NA | TGCGCCAGCAGCTTTTATCCGGAGGATGGCTACACCTTC | CASSFYPEDGYTF
TRBJ2-7 | once | TRBV14 | TRBD1 | TGTGCCAGCAGCGAAGCAGGGGGCGCTTCCTACGAGCAGTACTTC | CASSEAGGASYEQYF
TRBJ1-5 | NA | TRBV30 | NA | TGTGCCTGGAGTGTATCTAGCGGGCTTAATCAGCCCCAGCATTTT | CAWSVSSGLNQPQHF
TRBJ1-6 | NA | TRBV11-2 | NA | TGTGCCAGCTTGGAGAGGGCAGGGGCTCTCAATTCACCCCTCCACTTT | CASLERAGALNSPLHF
TRBJ2-3 | NA | TRBV11-2 | NA | TGTGCCAGCGTCGAGGGAAAAGATACGCAGTATTTT | CASVEGKDTQYF
TRBJ1-4 | NA | TRBV5-1 | NA | TGCGCCAGCAGCTTGGCCGGGGGTGCTAATGAAAAACTGTTTTTT | CASSLAGGANEKLFF
TRBJ1-2 | NA | TRBV18 | NA | TGTGCCAGCTCACCTTCCGGAGGAGGATATGGCTACACCTTC | CASSPSGGGYGYTF
TRBJ1-4 | NA | TRBV25-1 | TRBD1 | TGTGCCAGCAGCGCACCCCGGGACAGGGATTACGGGGAAAAACTGTTTTTT | CASSAPRDRDYGEKLFF
TRBJ1-4 | NA | TRBV11-2 | NA | TGTGCCAGCAGCCACTTGTCGGGGTATAGGGATGAAAAACTGTTTTTT | CASSHLSGYRDEKLFF
TRBJ2-2 | NA | TRBV7-2 | TRBD2 | TGTGCCAGCAGCCCATGGGCCGGGACTAGTATCTCCGGGGAGCTGTTTTTT | CASSPWAGTSISGELFF
TRBJ2-1 | NA | TRBV5-1 | NA | TGCGCCAGCAGCTTGGCCACGAGGGGAGGGGGGCCCTGGAGCTCCTACAATGAGCAGTTCTTC | CASSLATRGGGPWSSYNEQFF
TRBJ2-7 | NA | TRBV3-1/TRBV3-2 | NA | TGTGCCAGCAGCCAAGAAGGTGGGCAGGGGCCTACCTACGAGCAGTACTTC | CASSQEGGQGPTYEQYF